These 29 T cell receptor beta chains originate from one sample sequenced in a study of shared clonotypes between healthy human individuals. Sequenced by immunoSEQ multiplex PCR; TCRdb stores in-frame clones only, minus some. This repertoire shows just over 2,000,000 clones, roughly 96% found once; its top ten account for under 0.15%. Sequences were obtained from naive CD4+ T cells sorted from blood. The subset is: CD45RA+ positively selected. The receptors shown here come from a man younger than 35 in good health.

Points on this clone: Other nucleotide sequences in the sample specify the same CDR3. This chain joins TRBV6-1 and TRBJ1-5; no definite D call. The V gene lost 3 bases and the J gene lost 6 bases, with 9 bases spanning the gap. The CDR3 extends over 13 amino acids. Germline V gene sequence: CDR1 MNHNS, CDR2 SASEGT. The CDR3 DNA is TGTGCCAGCAGTGAGTCGGGGTTTCAGCCCCAGCATTTT. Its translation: CASSESGFQPQHF.

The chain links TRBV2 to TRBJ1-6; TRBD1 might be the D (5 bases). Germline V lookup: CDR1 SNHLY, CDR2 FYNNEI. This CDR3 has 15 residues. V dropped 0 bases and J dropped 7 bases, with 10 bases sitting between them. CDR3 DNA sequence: TGTGCCAGCAGTGAAGCAGGGGATAACAATTCACCCCTCCACTTT. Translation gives CASSEAGDNNSPLHF.

This CDR3 reads CASSPTAGGNSPLHF. CDR3 sequence (DNA): TGTGCCAGCAGTCCGACGGCCGGGGGTAATTCACCCCTCCACTTT. V usage is TRBV2 and J usage is TRBJ1-6, with D possibly matching TRBD1 (5 bases). Germline V gene sequence: CDR1 SNHLY, CDR2 FYNNEI. Trimming took off 5 bases at V and 6 bases at J, with 14 bases between the two ends. The CDR3 is 15 amino acids.

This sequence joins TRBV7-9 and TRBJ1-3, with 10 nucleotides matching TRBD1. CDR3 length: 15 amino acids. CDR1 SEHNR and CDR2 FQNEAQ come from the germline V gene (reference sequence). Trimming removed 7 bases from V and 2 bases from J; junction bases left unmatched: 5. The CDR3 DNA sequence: TGTGCCAGCAACTCTGGACAGGGGGCTGGAAACACCATATATTTT. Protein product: CASNSGQGAGNTIYF.

CDR3 DNA: TGTGCCAGTAGAGACGGGGGGCACTACGAGCAGTACTTC. It is translated as CASRDGGHYEQYF. This chain joins TRBV19 and TRBJ2-7; D is possibly TRBD2 (7 bases). This CDR3 has 13 amino acids. Trimming stripped 6 bases from V and 3 bases from J, with 12 bases between. The V gene's germline CDR1 is LNHDA and CDR2 SQIVND (reference sequence).

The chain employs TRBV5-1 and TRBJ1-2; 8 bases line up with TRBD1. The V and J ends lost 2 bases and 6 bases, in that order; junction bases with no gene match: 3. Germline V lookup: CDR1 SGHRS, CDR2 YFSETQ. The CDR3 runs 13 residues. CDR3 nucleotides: TGCGCCAGCAGCTTCCTGGACAGGGATGGCTACACCTTC. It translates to CASSFLDRDGYTF.

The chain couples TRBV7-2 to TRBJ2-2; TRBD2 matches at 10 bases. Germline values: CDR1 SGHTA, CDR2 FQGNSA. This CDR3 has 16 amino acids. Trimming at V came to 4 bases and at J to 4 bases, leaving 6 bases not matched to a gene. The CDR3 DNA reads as TGTGCCAGCAGCTCTAAAGCGGGAGGGCCCACCGGGGAGCTGTTTTTT. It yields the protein CASSSKAGGPTGELFF.

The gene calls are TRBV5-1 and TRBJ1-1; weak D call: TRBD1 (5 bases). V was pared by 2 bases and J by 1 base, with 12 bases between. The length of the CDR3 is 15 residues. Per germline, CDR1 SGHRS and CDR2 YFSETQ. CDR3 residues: CASSFSRGSNTEAFF. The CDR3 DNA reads TGCGCCAGCAGCTTTTCACGGGGGTCGAACACTGAAGCTTTCTTT.

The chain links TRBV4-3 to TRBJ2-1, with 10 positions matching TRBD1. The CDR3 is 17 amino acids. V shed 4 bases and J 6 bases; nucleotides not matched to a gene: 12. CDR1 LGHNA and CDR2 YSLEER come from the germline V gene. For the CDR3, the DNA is TGCGCCAGCAGCCTACTAAGGACAGGGGGTACCTTCAATGAGCAGTTCTTC. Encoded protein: CASSLLRTGGTFNEQFF.

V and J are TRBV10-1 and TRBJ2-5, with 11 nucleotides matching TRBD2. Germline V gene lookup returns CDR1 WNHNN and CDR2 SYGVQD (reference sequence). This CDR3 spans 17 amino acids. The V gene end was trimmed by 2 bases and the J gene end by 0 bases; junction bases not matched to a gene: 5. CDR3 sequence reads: CASSEGLAGGNQETQYF. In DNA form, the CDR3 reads TGCGCCAGCAGTGAGGGCCTAGCGGGAGGCAACCAAGAGACCCAGTACTTC.

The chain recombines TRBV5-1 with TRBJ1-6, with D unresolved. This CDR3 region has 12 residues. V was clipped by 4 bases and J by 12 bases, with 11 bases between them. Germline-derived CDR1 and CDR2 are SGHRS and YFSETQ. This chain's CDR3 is CASSVDVQPLHF. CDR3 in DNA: TGCGCCAGCAGCGTGGATGTTCAACCCCTCCACTTT. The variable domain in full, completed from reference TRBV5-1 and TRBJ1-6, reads KAGVTQTPRYLIKTRGQQVTLSCSPISGHRSVSWYQQTPGQGLQFLFEYFSETQRNKGNFPGRFSGRQFSNSRSEMNVSTLELGDSALYLCASSVDVQPLHFGNGTRLTVT.

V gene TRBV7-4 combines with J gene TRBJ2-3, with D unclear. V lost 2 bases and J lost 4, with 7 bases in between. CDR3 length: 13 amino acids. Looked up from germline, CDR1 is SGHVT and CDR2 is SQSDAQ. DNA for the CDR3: TGTGCCAGCAGCTTATATAGCCCAGATACGCAGTATTTT. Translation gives CASSLYSPDTQYF.

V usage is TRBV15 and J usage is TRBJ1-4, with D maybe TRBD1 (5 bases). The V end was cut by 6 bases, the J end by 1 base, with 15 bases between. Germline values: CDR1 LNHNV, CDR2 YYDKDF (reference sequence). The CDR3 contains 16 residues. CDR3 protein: CATRREGTVTNEKLFF. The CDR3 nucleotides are TGTGCCACCAGAAGGGAAGGGACGGTAACTAATGAAAAACTGTTTTTT.

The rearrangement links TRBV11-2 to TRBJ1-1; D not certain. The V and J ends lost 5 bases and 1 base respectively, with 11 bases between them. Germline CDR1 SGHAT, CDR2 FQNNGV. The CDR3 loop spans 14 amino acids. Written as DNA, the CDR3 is TGTGCCAGCAGCCAGCGTTACAGGAACACTGAAGCTTTCTTT. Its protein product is CASSQRYRNTEAFF.

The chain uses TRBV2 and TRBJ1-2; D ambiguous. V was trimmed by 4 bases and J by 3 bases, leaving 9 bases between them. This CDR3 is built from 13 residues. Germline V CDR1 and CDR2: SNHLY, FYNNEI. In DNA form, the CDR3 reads TGTGCCAGCAGTGGTGACACTGACTATGGCTACACCTTC. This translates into CASSGDTDYGYTF.

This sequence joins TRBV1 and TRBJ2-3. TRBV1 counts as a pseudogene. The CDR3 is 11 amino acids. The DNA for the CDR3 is TGCACCAGCGGACGGACAGATACGCAGTATTTT. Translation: CTSGRTDTQYF.

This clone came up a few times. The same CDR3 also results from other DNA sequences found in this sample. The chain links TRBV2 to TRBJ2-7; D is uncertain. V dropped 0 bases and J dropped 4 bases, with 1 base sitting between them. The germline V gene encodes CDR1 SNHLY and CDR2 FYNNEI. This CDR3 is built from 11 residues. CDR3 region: CASSEAYEQYF. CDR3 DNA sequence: TGTGCCAGCAGTGAAGCGTACGAGCAGTACTTC.

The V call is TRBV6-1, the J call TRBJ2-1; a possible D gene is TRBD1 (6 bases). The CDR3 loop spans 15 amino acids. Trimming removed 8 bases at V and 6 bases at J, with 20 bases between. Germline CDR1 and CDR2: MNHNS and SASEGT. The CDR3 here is CASGEGGAPPNEQFF. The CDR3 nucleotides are TGTGCCAGCGGGGAAGGGGGAGCCCCCCCCAATGAGCAGTTCTTC.

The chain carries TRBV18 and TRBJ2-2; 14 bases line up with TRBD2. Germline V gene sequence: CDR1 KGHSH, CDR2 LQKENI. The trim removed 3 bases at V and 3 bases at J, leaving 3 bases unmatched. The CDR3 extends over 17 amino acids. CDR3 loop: CASSPWTSGGHTGELFF. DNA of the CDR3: TGTGCCAGCTCACCCTGGACTAGCGGGGGGCACACCGGGGAGCTGTTTTTT.

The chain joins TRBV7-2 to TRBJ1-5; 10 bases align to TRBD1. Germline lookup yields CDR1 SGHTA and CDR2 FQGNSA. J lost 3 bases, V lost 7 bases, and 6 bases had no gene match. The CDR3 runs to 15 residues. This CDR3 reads CASTPGTGDNQPQHF. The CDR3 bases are TGTGCCAGCACTCCCGGGACAGGGGACAATCAGCCCCAGCATTTT.

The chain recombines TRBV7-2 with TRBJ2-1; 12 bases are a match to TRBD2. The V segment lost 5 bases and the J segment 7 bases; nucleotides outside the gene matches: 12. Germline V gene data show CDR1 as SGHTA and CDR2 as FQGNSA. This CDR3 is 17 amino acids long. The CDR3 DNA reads TGTGCCAGCAGCGGCATCCTAGCGGGGGGGTATGGGAATGAGCAGTTCTTC. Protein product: CASSGILAGGYGNEQFF.

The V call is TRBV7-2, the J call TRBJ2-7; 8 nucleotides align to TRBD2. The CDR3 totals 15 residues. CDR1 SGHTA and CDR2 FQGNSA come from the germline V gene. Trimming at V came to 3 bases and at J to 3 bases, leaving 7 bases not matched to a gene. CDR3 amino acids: CASSFEAGAYYEQYF. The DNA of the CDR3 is TGTGCCAGCAGCTTTGAAGCGGGAGCCTACTACGAGCAGTACTTC. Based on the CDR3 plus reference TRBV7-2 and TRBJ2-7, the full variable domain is GAGVSQSPSNKVTEKGKDVELRCDPISGHTALYWYRQSLGQGLEFLIYFQGNSAPDKSGLPSDRFSAERTGGSVSTLTIQRTQQEDSAVYLCASSFEAGAYYEQYFGPGTRLTVT.

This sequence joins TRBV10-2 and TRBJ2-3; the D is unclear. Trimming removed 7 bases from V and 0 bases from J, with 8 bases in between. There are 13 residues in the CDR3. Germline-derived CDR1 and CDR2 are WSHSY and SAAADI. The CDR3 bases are TGCGCCAGCAAGACTGCTAGCACAGATACGCAGTATTTT. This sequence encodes CASKTASTDTQYF.

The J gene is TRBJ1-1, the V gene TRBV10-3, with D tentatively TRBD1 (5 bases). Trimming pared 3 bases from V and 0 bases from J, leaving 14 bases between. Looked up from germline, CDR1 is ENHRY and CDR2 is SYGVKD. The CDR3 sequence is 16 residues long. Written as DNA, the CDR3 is TGTGCCATCAGTGAAGGGGAGGGGCAGATGAACACTGAAGCTTTCTTT. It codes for CAISEGEGQMNTEAFF.

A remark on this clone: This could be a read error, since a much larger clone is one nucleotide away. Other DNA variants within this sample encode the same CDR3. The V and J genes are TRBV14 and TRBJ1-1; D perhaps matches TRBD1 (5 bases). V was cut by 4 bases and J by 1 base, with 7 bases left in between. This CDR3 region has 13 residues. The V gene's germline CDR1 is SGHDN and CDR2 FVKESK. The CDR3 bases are TGTGCCAGCAGCCCGGGACCGAACACTGAAGCTTTCTTT. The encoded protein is CASSPGPNTEAFF.

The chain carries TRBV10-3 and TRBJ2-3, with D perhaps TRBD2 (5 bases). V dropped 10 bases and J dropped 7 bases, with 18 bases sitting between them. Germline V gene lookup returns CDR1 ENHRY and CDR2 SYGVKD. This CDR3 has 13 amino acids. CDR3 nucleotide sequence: TGTGCCACTTCCGCGAGGACTGATAATACGCAGTATTTT. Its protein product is CATSARTDNTQYF.

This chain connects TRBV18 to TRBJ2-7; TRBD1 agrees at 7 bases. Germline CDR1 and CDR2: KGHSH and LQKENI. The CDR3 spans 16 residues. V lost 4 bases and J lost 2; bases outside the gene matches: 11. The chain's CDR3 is CASSLTGVKGAYEQYF. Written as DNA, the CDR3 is TGTGCCAGCTCACTCACAGGGGTTAAGGGGGCCTACGAGCAGTACTTC. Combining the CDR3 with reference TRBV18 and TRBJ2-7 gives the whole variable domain NAGVMQNPRHLVRRRGQEARLRCSPMKGHSHVYWYRQLPEEGLKFMVYLQKENIIDESGMPKERFSAEFPKEGPSILRIQQVVRGDSAAYFCASSLTGVKGAYEQYFGPGTRLTVT.

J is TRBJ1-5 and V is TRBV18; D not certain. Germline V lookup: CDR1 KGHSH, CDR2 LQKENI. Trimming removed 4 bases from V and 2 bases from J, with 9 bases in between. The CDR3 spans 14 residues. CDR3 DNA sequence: TGTGCCAGCTCACTATTGTCAGGCAATCAGCCCCAGCATTTT. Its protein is CASSLLSGNQPQHF.

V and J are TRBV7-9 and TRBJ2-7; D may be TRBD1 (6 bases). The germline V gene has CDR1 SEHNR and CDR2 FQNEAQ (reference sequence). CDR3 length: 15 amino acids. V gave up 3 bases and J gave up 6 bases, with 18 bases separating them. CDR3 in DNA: TGTGCCAGCAGCTTTGCATCTCAGGGGTCCGGCGAGCAGTACTTC. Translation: CASSFASQGSGEQYF. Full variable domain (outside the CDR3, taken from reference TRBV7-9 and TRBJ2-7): DTGVSQNPRHKITKRGQNVTFRCDPISEHNRLYWYRQTLGQGPEFLTYFQNEAQLEKSRLLSDRFSAERPKGSFSTLEIQRTEQGDSAMYLCASSFASQGSGEQYFGPGTRLTVT.